This T cell receptor (beta chain) stems from a study of a mutant IDH1 vaccine in newly diagnosed glioma. Whole-study context: The therapy given earlier, which was standard therapy, consisted of radiotherapy, temozolomide, or both, and most of the patients received both. Findings and limits, study-wide: Among all patients, vaccine-induced immune responses occurred in about 93%.

Data came from immunoSEQ multiplex PCR; TCRdb stores just in-frame clones and leaves some out. Of roughly 70,000 clones listed, about 86% were seen once; the top ten hold 4.6%. Time point of the sample: baseline, week 1 (first vaccination visit). Treatment specified: pre-vaccination baseline after standard-of-care therapy. CDR3 length equals 18 residues. CDR1 LGHNA and CDR2 YSLEER come from the germline V gene. The germline V and J ends were trimmed by 3 bases and 0 bases, with 17 bases remaining between them. As to this clone: The antigen is not known.

The sample in question was peripheral blood mononuclear cells (PBMCs), obtained from a glioma patient treated with radiotherapy, temozolomide or both. This TCR was recovered from a woman under 30 with glioma. Some clones in this sample may be carry-over from other donors' samples. This chain links TRBV4-3 with TRBJ1-4; possibly TRBD1 for D (5 bases). The CDR3 reads CASSQVQAGPATNEKLFF. DNA of the CDR3: TGCGCCAGCAGCCAGGTACAAGCGGGGCCCGCAACTAATGAAAAACTGTTTTTT.